Listed here are 21 T cell receptor beta chains from one sample, sequenced in a study of T-cell reconstitution after alpha-beta-depleted transplantation in children. Preparation of the TCRbeta library was carried out with unique molecular identifiers. One entry per CDR3 protein results from TCRdb running MiXCR on the PCR reads. The table lists about 250,000 distinct CDR3 sequences, more than 20% of them singletons. This material consisted of PBMCs, mostly from graft donor cells, taken 360 days after TCRalphabeta/CD19-depleted stem cell transplant. These receptors were obtained from a female patient younger than 10 who had a stem cell transplant for congenital amegakaryocytic thrombocytopenia, so the T cells may come from the graft donor.

This clonotype was recorded many times. This chain links TRBV29-1 with TRBJ2-3; possibly TRBD2 for D (6 bases). This CDR3 region has 14 residues. Trimming left V 1 base short and J 3 bases short, with 11 bases between. Germline V lookup: CDR1 SQVTM, CDR2 ANQGSEA. CDR3 bases: TGCAGCGTTGAAGCGGGAGTTAGTACAGATACGCAGTATTTT. It is translated as CSVEAGVSTDTQYF.

This chain uses TRBV5-5 with TRBJ2-3; D is unclear. This CDR3 comprises 12 residues. Germline V gene sequence: CDR1 SGHKS, CDR2 YYEKEE (reference sequence). V dropped 4 bases and J dropped 2 bases, with 5 bases sitting between them. The CDR3 loop reads CASSTYTDTQYF. The DNA for the CDR3 is TGTGCCAGCAGCACCTACACAGATACGCAGTATTTT.

V usage is TRBV10-3 and J usage is TRBJ2-1; 13 nucleotides agree with TRBD2. This CDR3 comprises 15 residues. Germline lookup yields CDR1 ENHRY and CDR2 SYGVKD. With 8 bases clipped from V and 9 bases from J, the junction kept 10 bases outside the gene matches. The CDR3 nucleotides read TGTGCCATCCTGAGGACTAGCGGGAGCGGGAGTGAGCAGTTCTTC. Translating it yields CAILRTSGSGSEQFF.

This chain joins TRBV7-8 and TRBJ1-4; no definite D call. Germline values: CDR1 SGHVS, CDR2 FQNEAQ. V dropped 4 bases and J dropped 4 bases, with 13 bases sitting between them. This CDR3 spans 15 amino acids. The CDR3 here is CASSSRRVFNEKLFF. The CDR3 coding sequence is TGTGCCAGCAGCTCACGACGGGTATTTAATGAAAAACTGTTTTTT.

The chain uses TRBV12-3 or TRBV12-4 and TRBJ2-5; 12 bases align to TRBD2. This CDR3 comprises 13 residues. Trimming at V came to 8 bases and at J to 2 bases, leaving 0 bases not matched to a gene. CDR3 amino acids: CASGLAGQETQYF. In DNA form, the CDR3 reads TGTGCCAGCGGACTAGCGGGGCAAGAGACCCAGTACTTC.

This clonotype was detected many times. The chain links TRBV7-6 to TRBJ2-1; 9 bases are shared with TRBD2. CDR3 length equals 16 residues. The germline V gene encodes CDR1 SGHVS and CDR2 FNYEAQ. V shed 4 bases, J shed 8 bases, and the junction held 12 bases outside the gene matches. The CDR3 reads CASSYIYSGGRDEQFF. CDR3 DNA sequence: TGTGCCAGCAGCTACATATATTCCGGCGGGAGGGATGAGCAGTTCTTC.

V usage is TRBV7-2 and J usage is TRBJ2-7, with 11 bases that match TRBD2. After removal of 3 bases from V and 4 bases from J, the junction contained 5 bases not matched to a gene. The CDR3 totals 15 residues. Germline values: CDR1 SGHTA, CDR2 FQGNSA. The CDR3 protein is CASSFIAGGFYEQYF. For the CDR3, the DNA is TGTGCCAGCAGCTTTATAGCGGGAGGGTTTTACGAGCAGTACTTC.

In this sample, this clonotype turned up many times. The V and J genes are TRBV20-1 and TRBJ2-7; D is possibly TRBD2 (5 bases). V shed 3 bases and J shed 0 bases, with 9 bases lying between them. CDR3 size: 13 residues. Germline CDR1 reads DFQATT; CDR2 reads SNEGSKA (reference sequence). Written as DNA, the CDR3 is TGCAGTGCTAGGCGACGGGACTCCTACGAGCAGTACTTC. Protein: CSARRRDSYEQYF.

The chain couples TRBV12-3 or TRBV12-4 to TRBJ1-2; D is uncertain. The length of the CDR3 is 15 residues. Trimming removed 1 base at V and 0 bases at J, with 9 bases between. The CDR3 DNA reads TGTGCCAGCAGTTTAGGGTCAGTTACTAACTATGGCTACACCTTC. This sequence encodes CASSLGSVTNYGYTF.

The chain carries TRBV12-3 or TRBV12-4 and TRBJ1-1, with 8 bases fitting TRBD1. Trimming took 4 bases from V and 3 from J; bases not matched to a gene: 4. The CDR3 sequence is 14 residues long. The CDR3 nucleotides are TGTGCCAGCAGTTCAGGGGGCGGTTACACTGAAGCTTTCTTT. Protein: CASSSGGGYTEAFF.

J is TRBJ1-5 and V is TRBV20-1; 9 bases fit TRBD1. This CDR3 is built from 13 residues. CDR1 is DFQATT and CDR2 is SNEGSKA in the germline V gene (reference sequence). The junction had 5 bases not matched to a gene; V was cut back by 6 bases and J by 5 bases. The CDR3 nucleotides are TGCAGTGCCATGACAGGGGGGGATCAGCCCCAGCATTTT. Protein product: CSAMTGGDQPQHF.

This sequence joins TRBV5-1 and TRBJ2-2, with TRBD1 identical over 7 bases. J was trimmed by 1 base and V by 3 bases; bases with no gene match: 6. This CDR3 spans 16 amino acids. CDR1 is SGHRS and CDR2 is YFSETQ in the germline V gene. This chain's CDR3 is CASSSTGEGNTGELFF. The CDR3 DNA follows: TGCGCCAGCAGCTCCACAGGGGAAGGGAACACCGGGGAGCTGTTTTTT.

The V gene is TRBV30, the J gene TRBJ1-1; a weak D match, TRBD1 (5 bases). Germline CDR1 is GTSNPN and CDR2 is SVGIG (reference sequence). The CDR3 loop spans 11 amino acids. Trimming removed 5 bases at V and 6 bases at J, with 10 bases between. The CDR3 nucleotides are TGTGCCTGGTTGGGGGGGGCTGAAGCTTTCTTT. Translation: CAWLGGAEAFF.

The genes are TRBV28 and TRBJ2-5; the D gene could be TRBD1 or TRBD2 (6 bases each). The length of the CDR3 is 14 residues. The ends were cut back, 6 bases at V and 10 bases at J, with 21 bases in the middle. CDR1 is MDHEN, CDR2 SYDVKM, per germline. The CDR3 sequence: CASSRKGGKLIQYF. The DNA for the CDR3 is TGTGCCAGCAGCCGAAAGGGGGGAAAGCTCATCCAGTACTTC.

This chain uses TRBV10-1 with TRBJ2-2, with TRBD1 matching 7 bases. CDR1 and CDR2 (germline): WNHNN, SYGVQD (reference sequence). The CDR3 loop spans 16 amino acids. J was trimmed by 3 bases and V by 2 bases; bases with no gene match: 6. The chain's CDR3 is CASSEDREGDTGELFF. DNA of the CDR3: TGCGCCAGCAGTGAGGACAGGGAAGGAGACACCGGGGAGCTGTTTTTT.

V gene TRBV29-1 combines with J gene TRBJ1-2; 7 nucleotides agree with TRBD1. CDR3 length: 13 amino acids. Germline-derived CDR1 and CDR2 are SQVTM and ANQGSEA. J was trimmed by 4 bases and V by 6 bases; bases with no gene match: 8. CDR3 in amino acids: CSVTGEVFYGYTF. The CDR3 DNA reads TGCAGCGTCACAGGGGAGGTGTTCTATGGCTACACCTTC.

This clonotype was seen a handful of times. The rearrangement links TRBV6-5 to TRBJ2-1; D is possibly TRBD2 (5 bases). The CDR3 length is 16 residues. CDR1 and CDR2 (germline): MNHEY, SVGAGI. V was shortened by 2 bases and J by 8 bases, with 19 bases between the two germline ends. The DNA for the CDR3 is TGTGCCAGCAGTTACACGGGGAGCGGAAAGAGGGATGAGCAGTTCTTC. This translates into CASSYTGSGKRDEQFF.

This clonotype was counted between two and nine times. The chain has TRBV12-3 or TRBV12-4 and TRBJ2-7; 8 bases are shared with TRBD2. The CDR3 is made up of 15 amino acids. J gave up 2 bases and V 5 bases, and 8 bases lay outside the gene matches. The CDR3 loop is CASSTPRGEAYEQYF. The CDR3 DNA reads as TGTGCCAGCAGTACCCCGCGGGGGGAGGCCTACGAGCAGTACTTC.

This clonotype has ten or more counts. CDR3 sequence reads: CSVGEGGDTQYF. The CDR3 bases are TGCAGCGTTGGAGAGGGGGGAGATACGCAGTATTTT. The genes are TRBV29-1 and TRBJ2-3, with D perhaps matching TRBD1 or TRBD2 (6 bases each). Trimming stripped 4 bases from V and 5 bases from J, with 10 bases between. This CDR3 is built from 12 residues. CDR1 is SQVTM, CDR2 ANQGSEA, per germline.

This clonotype turned up a few times. The chain joins TRBV29-1 to TRBJ1-1; D is unclear. The germline V and J ends were trimmed by 4 bases and 1 base, with 4 bases remaining between them. Per germline, CDR1 SQVTM and CDR2 ANQGSEA. The CDR3 is 11 amino acids. This CDR3 is CSVVRNTEAFF. DNA for the CDR3: TGCAGCGTTGTACGGAACACTGAAGCTTTCTTT.

This clonotype was detected ten times or more. The chain has TRBV28 and TRBJ2-7; 9 bases fit TRBD2. CDR1 is MDHEN, CDR2 SYDVKM, per germline. The CDR3 spans 13 residues. After removal of 10 bases from V and 0 bases from J, the junction contained 4 bases not matched to a gene. In DNA, the CDR3 is TGTGCCATTAGCGGGGGTAGCTCCTACGAGCAGTACTTC. Protein product: CAISGGSSYEQYF.